Below are 27 T cell receptor beta chains sequenced from a single sample in a study of CD8+ T cells in alopecia areata. It was cDNA, reverse transcribed from extracted RNA, that served as the sequencing template. Produced via immunoSEQ multiplex PCR; TCRdb's table is partial and in-frame only. Of 15,000 to 20,000 clones in the sample, over 50% were seen once. Described treatment: oral pan-JAK inhibitor, 5-10 mg twice daily. Collection of lesional scalp punch biopsies and peripheral blood was performed in alopecia areata patients. The sequencing used skin, collected at week 4, from a patient treated with tofacitinib. Receptors originate from a human donor with alopecia areata.

This chain connects TRBV5-1 to TRBJ1-1; tentatively, D is TRBD1 (5 bases). V was clipped by 4 bases and J by 2 bases, with 18 bases between them. Germline CDR1 and CDR2: SGHRS and YFSETQ. This CDR3 has 16 amino acids. In DNA form, the CDR3 reads TGCGCCAGCAGCCCCACCCCAGCAGGGTCAAACACTGAAGCTTTCTTT. It encodes CASSPTPAGSNTEAFF.

This clone was counted a few times. The CDR3 coding sequence is TGTGCCAGCAGCCGACAGGCCTCCTATGGCTACACCTTC. It specifies CASSRQASYGYTF. The chain couples TRBV6-5 to TRBJ1-2; possibly TRBD1 for D (6 bases). Germline V lookup: CDR1 MNHEY, CDR2 SVGAGI. There are 13 residues in the CDR3. V gave up 6 bases and J gave up 4 bases, with 12 bases separating them.

This clone has a single count. The V and J genes are TRBV7-6 and TRBJ2-5, with D perhaps matching TRBD2 (6 bases). CDR1 and CDR2 (germline): SGHVS, FNYEAQ. The CDR3 loop spans 12 amino acids. Trimming removed 0 bases at V and 9 bases at J, with 8 bases between. CDR3 in amino acids: CASSLAGGAQYF. CDR3 coding DNA: TGTGCCAGCAGCTTAGCAGGAGGGGCCCAGTACTTC.

Regarding this clone: This sample includes further DNA sequences coding for the same CDR3. The J gene is TRBJ1-2, the V gene TRBV6-1; D call uncertain. Trimming left V 2 bases short and J 3 bases short, with 4 bases between. Looked up from germline, CDR1 is MNHNS and CDR2 is SASEGT. CDR3 length: 12 residues. CDR3 in amino acids: CASSETDYGYTF. Here the CDR3 DNA reads TGTGCCAGCAGTGAAACGGACTATGGCTACACCTTC.

The rearrangement links TRBV4-3 to TRBJ2-7; D gene ambiguous. The CDR3 consists of 14 residues. With 0 bases removed from V and 1 base from J, the gap between germline ends came to 7 bases. The germline V gene has CDR1 LGHNA and CDR2 YSLEER. Written as DNA, the CDR3 is TGCGCCAGCAGCCAAGATTTTGGTTCCTACGAGCAGTACTTC. It encodes CASSQDFGSYEQYF.

This chain joins TRBV7-3 and TRBJ1-2; D might be TRBD1 (5 bases). Germline V CDR1 and CDR2: SGHTA, FQGTGA. Trimming left V 8 bases short and J 8 bases short, with 6 bases between. The CDR3 spans 9 residues. In nucleotides, the CDR3 is TGTGCCAGCGGGGGAGGCTACACCTTC. As protein: CASGGGYTF.

This clone showed up just a few times. J is TRBJ2-1 and V is TRBV11-1; D is unresolved. Germline V gene data show CDR1 as SGHAT and CDR2 as FQDESV (reference sequence). This CDR3 comprises 13 residues. V lost 6 bases and J 8 bases, leaving 14 bases between the germline ends. CDR3 loop: CASRTRREHEQFF. The CDR3 DNA is TGTGCCAGCAGAACAAGAAGGGAACATGAGCAGTTCTTC.

CDR3 loop: CAISEGAPGLAGLSDTQYF. Written as DNA, the CDR3 is TGTGCCATCAGTGAAGGGGCCCCGGGACTAGCGGGGCTTTCAGATACGCAGTATTTT. The genes are TRBV10-3 and TRBJ2-3; 13 nucleotides align to TRBD2. Looked up from germline, CDR1 is ENHRY and CDR2 is SYGVKD. The CDR3 has 19 residues. The J segment lost 4 bases and the V segment lost 3 bases, leaving 13 bases of the junction unmatched.

The chain carries TRBV5-4 and TRBJ2-2, with 8 bases identical to TRBD2. Germline-derived CDR1 and CDR2 are SGHNT and YYREEE (reference sequence). The CDR3 extends over 15 amino acids. Germline trimming cut 0 bases from V and 7 bases from J; bases unmatched to any gene: 5. The DNA of the CDR3 is TGTGCCAGCAGCTTGGCGGGGGGGCAAAACGGGGAGCTGTTTTTT. This encodes CASSLAGGQNGELFF.

This chain joins TRBV19 and TRBJ2-2, with TRBD2 matching over 8 bases. There are 15 residues in the CDR3. From germline, CDR1 is LNHDA and CDR2 SQIVND (reference sequence). J was trimmed by 6 bases and V by 8 bases; bases with no gene match: 11. CDR3 nucleotides: TGTGCCAGTCAGGGGCGGGGGGCTGTTGCCGGGGAGCTGTTTTTT. Its protein product is CASQGRGAVAGELFF.

About this clone: The sample holds other DNA sequences that translate to the same CDR3. The chain links TRBV7-3 to TRBJ2-7, with 10 bases that match TRBD2. The junction had 9 bases not matched to a gene; V was cut back by 2 bases and J by 2 bases. This CDR3 is built from 17 residues. CDR1 is SGHTA and CDR2 is FQGTGA in the germline V gene. The chain's CDR3 is CASSLFASSGGAYEQYF. The CDR3 DNA reads TGTGCCAGCAGCTTATTTGCGTCTAGCGGGGGAGCCTACGAGCAGTACTTC. Variable domain in full (rest from reference TRBV7-3 and TRBJ2-7): GAGVSQTPSNKVTEKGKYVELRCDPISGHTALYWYRQSLGQGPEFLIYFQGTGAADDSGLPNDRFFAVRPEGSVSTLKIQRTERGDSAVYLCASSLFASSGGAYEQYFGPGTRLTVT.

The genes are TRBV5-1 and TRBJ2-7; no firm D call. V was pared by 0 bases and J by 0 bases, with 7 bases between. This CDR3 is built from 14 residues. Germline assignment: CDR1 SGHRS and CDR2 YFSETQ. CDR3 loop: CASSLGGISYEQYF. The CDR3 DNA sequence: TGCGCCAGCAGCTTGGGTGGCATCTCCTACGAGCAGTACTTC.

The chain carries TRBV29-1 and TRBJ2-5, with a possible D match to TRBD1 (6 bases). The DNA end is more similar to TRBJ2-7, so the J call may be wrong. This CDR3 is built from 15 residues. Germline CDR1 and CDR2: SQVTM and ANQGSEA. The CDR3 protein is CSVETDRDNIYEQYF. CDR3 bases: TGCAGCGTTGAAACCGACCGGGACAATATTTACGAGCAGTACTTC.

This chain links TRBV18 with TRBJ2-2; maybe TRBD2 (5 bases). V was trimmed by 1 base and J by 6 bases, leaving 12 bases between them. From germline, CDR1 is KGHSH and CDR2 LQKENI. The CDR3 runs to 15 residues. CDR3 sequence reads: CASSPQSGGPGELFF. CDR3 DNA sequence: TGTGCCAGCTCACCACAAAGCGGAGGCCCCGGGGAGCTGTTTTTT.

The count of this clone is one. The chain joins TRBV4-1 to TRBJ1-4, with D possibly matching TRBD1 (6 bases). V dropped 0 bases and J dropped 6 bases, with 11 bases sitting between them. Per the germline V gene, CDR1 is MGHRA and CDR2 is YSYEKL. The CDR3 totals 15 residues. Here the CDR3 DNA reads TGCGCCAGCAGCCAAGATTCGGGGGGCGATGAAAAACTGTTTTTT. Translation gives CASSQDSGGDEKLFF.

There are a few counts of this clone. The rearrangement joins TRBV7-2 to TRBJ1-1, with unresolved D. This CDR3 has 17 amino acids. Germline assignment: CDR1 SGHTA and CDR2 FQGNSA. V was pared by 5 bases and J by 1 base, with 20 bases between. CDR3 nucleotides: TGTGCCAGCAGCCAAGCACTGCGGTTCCCCACGAACACTGAAGCTTTCTTT. Its protein product is CASSQALRFPTNTEAFF.

The chain recombines TRBV7-2 with TRBJ2-2; D gene unclear. Germline V gene lookup returns CDR1 SGHTA and CDR2 FQGNSA. The CDR3 contains 15 residues. Deletions cut 4 bases from V and 1 base from J, with 10 bases between. The CDR3 nucleotides are TGTGCCAGCAGCTCGGCCGTGGGGAACACCGGGGAGCTGTTTTTT. Amino acids: CASSSAVGNTGELFF.

The chain uses TRBV28 and TRBJ2-5, with TRBD1 as a possible D gene (5 bases). The J call may not be correct, given that the DNA end is closer to TRBJ2-7. CDR1 is MDHEN and CDR2 is SYDVKM in the germline V gene. This CDR3 has 13 amino acids. CDR3 protein: CASSLTVSYEQYF. In DNA, the CDR3 is TGTGCCAGCAGTTTGACAGTATCCTACGAGCAGTACTTC.

This clone has just a few counts. The chain has TRBV7-9 and TRBJ2-4, with 14 bases matching TRBD2. The germline V gene encodes CDR1 SEHNR and CDR2 FQNEAQ (reference sequence). This CDR3 is 16 amino acids long. V shed 5 bases, J shed 5 bases, and the junction held 5 bases outside the gene matches. The CDR3 sequence is CASSPRTSGGQNIQYF. The CDR3 DNA is TGTGCCAGCAGCCCCAGGACTAGCGGGGGGCAAAACATTCAGTACTTC.

The chain has TRBV7-8 and TRBJ1-5, with D unresolved. The CDR3 consists of 11 residues. Trimming removed 1 base from V and 13 bases from J, with 8 bases in between. Germline assignment: CDR1 SGHVS and CDR2 FQNEAQ. CDR3 loop: CASSLGSQQHF. Here the CDR3 DNA reads TGTGCCAGCAGCTTAGGGTCCCAACAGCATTTT.

Note on this clone: Sequence at one end of the junction differs from germline and may be a read error. V and J are TRBV2 and TRBJ1-1; D perhaps matches TRBD1 (5 bases). The CDR3 runs to 14 residues. Germline V CDR1 and CDR2: SNHLY, FYNNEI. CDR3 loop: CASSAMGENTEAFF. DNA of the CDR3: TGTGCCAGCAGTGCGATGGGGGAGAACACTGAGGCTTTCTTT. Combining the CDR3 with reference TRBV2 and TRBJ1-1 gives the whole variable domain EPEVTQTPSHQVTQMGQEVILRCVPISNHLYFYWYRQILGQKVEFLVSFYNNEISEKSEIFDDQFSVERPDGSNFTLKIRSTKLEDSAMYFCASSAMGENTEAFFGQGTRLTVV.

This clone appeared once. The chain combines TRBV11-3 with TRBJ1-2, with D perhaps TRBD1 (6 bases). This CDR3 has 17 residues. CDR1 SGHNT and CDR2 YENEEA come from the germline V gene. V dropped 6 bases and J dropped 3 bases, with 23 bases sitting between them. The chain's CDR3 is CASSPWGPSPWDYGYTF. For the CDR3, the DNA is TGTGCCAGCAGTCCGTGGGGGCCGTCTCCTTGGGACTATGGCTACACCTTC.

This clone rates as medium-sized. The chain joins TRBV19 to TRBJ1-1, with D hard to call. Germline CDR1 reads LNHDA; CDR2 reads SQIVND (reference sequence). The CDR3 spans 14 residues. The germline V and J ends were trimmed by 3 bases and 1 base, with 9 bases remaining between them. CDR3 in amino acids: CASSISGGNTEAFF. CDR3 bases: TGTGCCAGTAGTATCTCAGGAGGGAACACTGAAGCTTTCTTT. The full variable domain, rest sourced from reference TRBV19 and TRBJ1-1, is DGGITQSPKYLFRKEGQNVTLSCEQNLNHDAMYWYRQDPGQGLRLIYYSQIVNDFQKGDIAEGYSVSREKKESFPLTVTSAQKNPTAFYLCASSISGGNTEAFFGQGTRLTVV.

The V and J genes are TRBV5-4 and TRBJ2-1, with 8 bases that match TRBD1. Germline CDR1 reads SGHNT; CDR2 reads YYREEE (reference sequence). Trimming removed 0 bases from V and 5 bases from J; junction bases left unmatched: 7. The CDR3 has 16 amino acids. CDR3 protein: CASSLVTGVGNNEQFF. DNA of the CDR3: TGTGCCAGCAGCTTGGTGACAGGGGTGGGAAACAATGAGCAGTTCTTC.

V and J are TRBV5-1 and TRBJ2-4; possible D gene TRBD1, 6 bases. The CDR3 covers 14 residues. The germline gives CDR1 SGHRS, CDR2 YFSETQ. The V end lost 4 bases, the J end lost 6 bases, and 14 bases lay between the germline ends. CDR3 DNA: TGCGCCAGCAGCACAGGACAGCCAAGAAACATTCAGTACTTC. Translated, it gives CASSTGQPRNIQYF. Drawing the rest from reference TRBV5-1 and TRBJ2-4, the complete variable domain is KAGVTQTPRYLIKTRGQQVTLSCSPISGHRSVSWYQQTPGQGLQFLFEYFSETQRNKGNFPGRFSGRQFSNSRSEMNVSTLELGDSALYLCASSTGQPRNIQYFGAGTRLSVL.

This clone appeared a few times. The gene calls are TRBV30 and TRBJ2-1; TRBD1 matches 9 bases. The length of the CDR3 is 16 residues. Germline values: CDR1 GTSNPN, CDR2 SVGIG (reference sequence). Germline trimming cut 1 base from V and 2 bases from J; bases unmatched to any gene: 6. As DNA, the CDR3 is TGTGCCTGGAGTGGTACAGGGGGCCACACCTACAATGAGCAGTTCTTC. Its protein product is CAWSGTGGHTYNEQFF.

The J gene is TRBJ1-2, the V gene TRBV30; no reliable D call. Deletions cut 0 bases from V and 3 bases from J, with 8 bases between. This CDR3 comprises 13 residues. Germline V gives CDR1 GTSNPN, CDR2 SVGIG (reference sequence). The CDR3 region has the DNA TGTGCCTGGAGTGTTCTTAGCCACTATGGCTACACCTTC. It yields the protein CAWSVLSHYGYTF.